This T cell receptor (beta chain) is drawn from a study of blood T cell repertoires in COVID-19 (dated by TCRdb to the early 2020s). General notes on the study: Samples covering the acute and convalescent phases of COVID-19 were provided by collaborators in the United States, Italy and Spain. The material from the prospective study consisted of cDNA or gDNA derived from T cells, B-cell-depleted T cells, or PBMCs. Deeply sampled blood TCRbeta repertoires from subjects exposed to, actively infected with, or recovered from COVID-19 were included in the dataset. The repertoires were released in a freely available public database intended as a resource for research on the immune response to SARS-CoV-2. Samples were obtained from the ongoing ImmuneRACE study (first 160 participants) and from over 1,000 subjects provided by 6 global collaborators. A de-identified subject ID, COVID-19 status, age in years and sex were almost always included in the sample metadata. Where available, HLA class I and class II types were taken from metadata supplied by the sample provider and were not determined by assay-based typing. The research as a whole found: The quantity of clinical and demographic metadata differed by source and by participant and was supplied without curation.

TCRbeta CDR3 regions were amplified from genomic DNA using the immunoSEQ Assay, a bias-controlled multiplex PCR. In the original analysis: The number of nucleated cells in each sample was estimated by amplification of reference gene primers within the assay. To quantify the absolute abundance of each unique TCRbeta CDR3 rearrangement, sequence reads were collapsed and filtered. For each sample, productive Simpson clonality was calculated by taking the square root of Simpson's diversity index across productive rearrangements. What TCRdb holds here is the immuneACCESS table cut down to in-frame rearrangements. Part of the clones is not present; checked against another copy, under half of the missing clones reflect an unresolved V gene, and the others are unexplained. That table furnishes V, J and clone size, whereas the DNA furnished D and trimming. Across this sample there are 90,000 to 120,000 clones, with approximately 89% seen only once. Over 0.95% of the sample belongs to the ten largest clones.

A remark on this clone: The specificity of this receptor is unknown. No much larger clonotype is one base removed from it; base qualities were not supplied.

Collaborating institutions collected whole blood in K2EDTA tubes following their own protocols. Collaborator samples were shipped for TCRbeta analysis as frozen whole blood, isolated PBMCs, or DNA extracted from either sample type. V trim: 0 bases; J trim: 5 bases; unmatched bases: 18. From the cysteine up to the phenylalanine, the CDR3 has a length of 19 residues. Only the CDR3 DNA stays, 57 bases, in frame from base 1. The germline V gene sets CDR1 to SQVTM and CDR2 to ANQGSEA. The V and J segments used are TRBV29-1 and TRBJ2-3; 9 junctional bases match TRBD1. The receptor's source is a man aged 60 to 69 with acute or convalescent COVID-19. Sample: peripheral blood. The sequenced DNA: TGCAGCGTTGAAGATGTTCAAACAGGGGGCCCACTTGAGGGAGATACGCAGTATTTT. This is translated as CSVEDVQTGGPLEGDTQYF.